The following is a T cell receptor (beta chain) sequence with its context. The target of this receptor is not known. Per-base qualities were not stored, and no clone one base away is much larger. The data belong to a study of regulatory T cells in long-lasting Graves disease (dated by TCRdb to the early 2020s). With regard to the full study: Antithyroid drugs had been taken for less than 3 months by newly diagnosed Graves' disease patients. This study used TCR sequencing and RNA sequencing of peripheral blood to compare persistent Graves' disease patients against newly diagnosed Graves' disease patients. The study was registered as a clinical trial and conducted in China. TCR sequencing covered 13 persistent and 20 or so newly diagnosed Graves' disease patients, around 35 samples in total.

What this sample's time point label stands for: newly diagnosed GD, antithyroid drugs for less than 3 months. For both TCR sequencing and RNA sequencing, RNA was extracted from PBMCs in TRIzol. The diagnosis of Graves' disease followed American Thyroid Association guidelines. Patients for the study were recruited at an endocrinology department in Xi'an, China. Each patient gave roughly 8.4 milliliters of peripheral blood, collected in an EDTA anticoagulant tube. Ficoll Paque Plus density gradient separation was used to isolate PBMCs, and no further T cell sorting was done. An Agilent 2100 Bioanalyzer and agarose gel were used to assess RNA quality, and a NanoDrop 2000 was used to measure RNA concentration. General findings and caveats noted by the study authors: Persistent Graves' disease patients showed lower TCR Shannon entropy and fewer highly expanded clones than newly diagnosed patients, suggesting clonal expansion. As a limitation, the authors acknowledged that the small sample size may reduce accuracy. Peripheral blood alone was examined, since thyroid tissue, which constituted the primary lesion, could not be accessed. Only the TCR beta chain was sequenced and analyzed. Persistent patients shared more public clonotypes among themselves (over 2,500) than newly diagnosed patients did (nearly 1,000).

Library preparation was by multiplex PCR. The sequencer was an Illumina HiSeq 4000. TCR beta libraries were built with iRepertoire HTBI primers and Arm-PCR amplification of CDR3 regions. Before sequencing, the PCR products underwent gel purification. The study's own analysis went as follows. Across samples, approximately 68 TRBV and 15 or so TRBJ segments were identified and used for gene usage analysis of CDR3 amino acid clonotypes. Filtered high-quality paired reads were merged into contigs using COPE and FqMerger. Contigs were aligned with BLAST to IMGT TRBV, TRBD and TRBJ reference genes, and CDR3 was defined per IMGT. Clonotypes above 0.1% frequency were classified as highly expanded clones. Shannon entropy served as the measure of repertoire diversity, while the Gini coefficient captured V-J evenness. A clonotype found in more than one individual was treated as public. TCRdb redid the processing of the public reads, applying fastp at Q25 and MiXCR, and retained in-frame beta chains. Each entry merges the rows of one CDR3 protein and shows their most common DNA and genes. These V and J calls originate from TCRdb's pipeline instead of the authors' own analysis. The sample contains 500,000 to 700,000 distinct CDR3 sequences, approximately 15% of them found a single time. The top ten clonotypes cover about 20% of the sample.

These sequences were also reported in another study, on T cells in Graves' hyperthyroidism and ophthalmopathy. That second report states: Stable Graves' hyperthyroidism was defined as no progression to ophthalmopathy during 18 months of follow-up. Hyperthyroidism patients were aged 18 to 65 years and newly diagnosed, with disease duration of less than 2 months. Exclusion was applied to patients with uncontrolled infections, other autoimmune diseases, pregnancy or lactation. Diagnoses were based on clinical symptoms, serum thyroxine and TRAb, thyroid ultrasound and orbital computed tomography. A first-round RT-PCR of the TCR CDR3 used the HTBI primer set with the Qiagen OneStep RT-PCR kit. Blood samples also contained most of the expanded thyroid clonotypes (frequency above 0.001), which suggests that blood repertoires may reflect thyroid immune responses. A 13 V-J signature model separated ophthalmopathy from stable hyperthyroidism, with 87.88% sensitivity and about 81% specificity in cross-validation and 80%/75% in testing. In validation, the model predicted progression to ophthalmopathy a median of around six months before onset, with roughly 70% sensitivity and almost 75% specificity. To identify TCR V-J signatures that set the groups apart, the researchers used a discovery cohort of 90 to 100 patients, made up of 43 with Graves' ophthalmopathy and about 60 with stable Graves' hyperthyroidism. Prospective prediction of ophthalmopathy was tested in an independent validation cohort consisting of some 20 hyperthyroidism patients and around 17 patients who later progressed to ophthalmopathy. The 100 or so discovery patients were randomly split 7:3 into training and test sets. In addition, the study compared T-cell repertoires in thyroid tissue and in blood from about 6 Graves' hyperthyroidism patients. After sampling, hyperthyroidism patients received methimazole starting at 30 mg daily, and ophthalmopathy patients received high-dose intravenous methylprednisolone. Libraries were constructed in a second round of multiplex PCR, after which size selection and purification were performed. Sequencing of the libraries was done on an Illumina HiSeq2000 using paired-end 100 bp reads. SOAPnuke was used to process the raw data, throwing out any read that contained adapters or uncalled bases, had a mean Phred below 15, or lacked an exact constant-primer or identifier match. High-quality paired reads were merged using COPE v1.2.5, and each unique nucleotide sequence was defined as a clonotype. Clonotypes were aligned to IMGT TRBV, TRBD and TRBJ reference segments using MiTCR v1.1. Only V-J combinations with frequency above 0.0001, covering approximately 99% of repertoires, were analysed. A TCS score was defined as the ratio of F50 (clonal expansion) to E x V (chaos), with BLOSUM62-based TCRdist applied between CDR3 peptides within each V-J. Welch's t-statistics and random forest reduced 450 to 600 V-J features to roughly 13, which were used in a naive Bayes classifier (R e1071). Sample size was not statistically predetermined, and investigators were not blinded to group allocation. TCR Vbeta CDR3 sequencing of 130 to 150 peripheral blood samples (around 45 ophthalmopathy, 75 hyperthyroidism and 17 progressor patients) is reported in the paper.

The source material was peripheral blood mononuclear cells (PBMCs), sampled at new diagnosis, from a patient treated with antithyroid drugs. This TCR came from a woman aged 30 to 39 with Graves disease. Donor details come from another sample of the same person, matched by shared clones.

DNA sequence: TGTGCCAGCAGTTTATCGACAGGGGGCATGAGCACAGATACGCAGTATTTT. Its translation reads: CASSLSTGGMSTDTQYF. The rearrangement joined TRBV27 to TRBJ2-3, with TRBD1 identical over 10 junction bases. Here V drops 0 bases and J drops 0 bases, and the junction holds 3 bases not matched to any gene. The CDR1 and CDR2 encoded by the germline V gene (reference sequence) are MNHEY and SMNVEV. Taken from cysteine to phenylalanine, the CDR3 has 17 residues. Only the CDR3 part of the read is kept: 51 bases, read in frame from the first base.